This entry is about one TCR beta chain. Its antigen is not known. This CDR3 is 15 amino acids long. Germline loops: CDR1 DFQATT, CDR2 SNEGSKA (reference sequence). V shed 6 bases, J shed 2 bases, and the junction held 11 bases outside the gene matches. This specimen belongs to a study of vaccination and CD4 T cells after COVID-19. Study details: Two Hispanic individuals were among six male and four female convalescent patients.

Treatment reported: roughly 10-day PBMC culture with coronavirus spike peptide pools or control peptides (ViraFEST assay). Cultured CD4+ T cell DNA underwent sequencing with the Oncomine TCR Beta short-read assay. TCRdb re-called the PCR reads with MiXCR, one entry per CDR3 protein. The sample holds some 20,000 distinct CDR3 sequences, 35% to 50% seen once. Sequenced sample: CD4+ T cells from blood, cultured in vitro. This TCR was recovered from a human donor who had recovered from COVID-19. The rearrangement links TRBV20-1 to TRBJ2-7, with TRBD2 matching 9 bases. This CDR3 reads CSAISLAGATYEQYF. Here the CDR3 DNA reads TGCAGTGCAATCTCATTAGCGGGGGCGACCTACGAGCAGTACTTC.